This TCR beta chain was found in a study of T-cell reconstitution after alpha-beta-depleted transplantation in children. Study results and caveats: In patients about two months after transplant, alpha-beta T cells reportedly arose from several hundred expanded graft clones. Once a year had passed after transplant, T-cell counts and diversity came mostly from newly produced T cells. Surviving recipient T cells and thymic progenitors underlay high day-60 TCRbeta diversity in some patients.

Preparation of the TCRbeta library involved a method that used unique molecular identifiers. TCRdb ran MiXCR on the PCR reads and lists one entry per CDR3 protein. The sample has approximately 270,000 distinct CDR3 sequences, roughly 25% seen once; the top ten hold 4% to 5.5%. This clonotype has just a few counts. The antigen is undetermined. The CDR3 sequence is 15 residues long. Germline CDR1 reads MDHEN; CDR2 reads SYDVKM. Trimming shortened V by 6 bases and J by 6 bases, and 20 bases separated the two germline ends. The sequencing used PBMCs, mostly from graft donor cells, collected 360 days after TCRalphabeta/CD19-depleted stem cell transplant. V usage is TRBV28 and J usage is TRBJ1-2; weak D call: TRBD1 (5 bases). This TCR was recovered from a female patient between 2 and 15 years old who had a stem cell transplant for congenital amegakaryocytic thrombocytopenia, so the T cells may come from the graft donor. The CDR3 DNA reads as TGTGCCAGCAGGTCTGGGGGACCCTTCTCGGATGGCTACACCTTC. Residues: CASRSGGPFSDGYTF.